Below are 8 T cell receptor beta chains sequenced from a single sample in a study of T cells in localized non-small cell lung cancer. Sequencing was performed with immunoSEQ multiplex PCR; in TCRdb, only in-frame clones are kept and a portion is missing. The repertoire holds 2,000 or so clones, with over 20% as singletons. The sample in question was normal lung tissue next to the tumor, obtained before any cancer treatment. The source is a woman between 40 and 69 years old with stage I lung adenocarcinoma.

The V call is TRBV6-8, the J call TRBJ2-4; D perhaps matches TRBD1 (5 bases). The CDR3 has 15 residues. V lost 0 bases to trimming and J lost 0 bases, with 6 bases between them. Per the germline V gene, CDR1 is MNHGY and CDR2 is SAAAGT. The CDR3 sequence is CASSYSTVAKNIQYF. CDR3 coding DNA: TGTGCCAGCAGTTACTCGACAGTAGCCAAAAACATTCAGTACTTC.

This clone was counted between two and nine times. DNA for the CDR3: TGTGCCAGCAGCGAGGCACAACAGAGGGCCACAGATACGCAGTATTTT. Encoded protein: CASSEAQQRATDTQYF. The J gene is TRBJ2-3, the V gene TRBV11-3; possibly TRBD2 for D (5 bases). The CDR3 is made up of 16 amino acids. V gave up 5 bases and J gave up 2 bases, with 17 bases separating them. CDR1 and CDR2 from the germline V gene are SGHNT and YENEEA.

The CDR3 region has the DNA TGTGCCAGCAGTACCCAGGGGGCCCAGTACTTC. Protein sequence: CASSTQGAQYF. The chain joins TRBV6-7 to TRBJ2-5; 7 bases align to TRBD1. TRBV6-7 falls under the ORF class, with uncertain function. The CDR3 loop spans 11 amino acids. V dropped 5 bases and J dropped 9; count of bases not matched to a gene: 3.

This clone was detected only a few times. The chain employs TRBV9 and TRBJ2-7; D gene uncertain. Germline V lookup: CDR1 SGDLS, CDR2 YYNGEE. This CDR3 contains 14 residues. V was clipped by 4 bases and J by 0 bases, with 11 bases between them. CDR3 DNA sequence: TGTGCCAGCAGCACTGCAAGGAACTCCTACGAGCAGTACTTC. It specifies CASSTARNSYEQYF.

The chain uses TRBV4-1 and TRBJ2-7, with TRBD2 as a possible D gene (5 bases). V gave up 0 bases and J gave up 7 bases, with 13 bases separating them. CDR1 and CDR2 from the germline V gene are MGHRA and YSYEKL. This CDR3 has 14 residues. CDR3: CASSQDKGPGEQYF. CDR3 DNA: TGCGCCAGCAGCCAAGATAAAGGCCCGGGAGAGCAGTACTTC.

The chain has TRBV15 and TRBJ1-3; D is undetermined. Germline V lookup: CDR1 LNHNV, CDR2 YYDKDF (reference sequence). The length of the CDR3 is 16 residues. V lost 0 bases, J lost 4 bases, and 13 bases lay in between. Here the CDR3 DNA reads TGTGCCACCAGCAGAGAACCCCGGACCGCAGGAAACACCATATATTTT. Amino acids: CATSREPRTAGNTIYF. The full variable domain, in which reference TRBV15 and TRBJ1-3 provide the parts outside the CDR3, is DAMVIQNPRYQVTQFGKPVTLSCSQTLNHNVMYWYQQKSSQAPKLLFHYYDKDFNNEADTPDNFQSRRPNTSFCFLDIRSPGLGDTAMYLCATSREPRTAGNTIYFGEGSWLTVV.

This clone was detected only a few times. The CDR3 region is CASSLWADHNSPLHF. Here the CDR3 DNA reads TGTGCCAGCAGCTTATGGGCAGACCATAATTCACCCCTCCACTTT. The rearrangement links TRBV11-3 to TRBJ1-6; D remains ambiguous. Trimming stripped 2 bases from V and 5 bases from J, with 10 bases between. The germline gives CDR1 SGHNT, CDR2 YENEEA. The CDR3 contains 15 residues.

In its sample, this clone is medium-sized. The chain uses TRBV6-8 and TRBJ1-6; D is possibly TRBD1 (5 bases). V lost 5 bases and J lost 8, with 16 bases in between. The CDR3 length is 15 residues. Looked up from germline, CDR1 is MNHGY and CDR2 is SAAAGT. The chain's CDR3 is CASSDHDSPDSPLHF. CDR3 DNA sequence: TGTGCCAGCAGTGACCACGACAGTCCGGATTCACCCCTCCACTTT.